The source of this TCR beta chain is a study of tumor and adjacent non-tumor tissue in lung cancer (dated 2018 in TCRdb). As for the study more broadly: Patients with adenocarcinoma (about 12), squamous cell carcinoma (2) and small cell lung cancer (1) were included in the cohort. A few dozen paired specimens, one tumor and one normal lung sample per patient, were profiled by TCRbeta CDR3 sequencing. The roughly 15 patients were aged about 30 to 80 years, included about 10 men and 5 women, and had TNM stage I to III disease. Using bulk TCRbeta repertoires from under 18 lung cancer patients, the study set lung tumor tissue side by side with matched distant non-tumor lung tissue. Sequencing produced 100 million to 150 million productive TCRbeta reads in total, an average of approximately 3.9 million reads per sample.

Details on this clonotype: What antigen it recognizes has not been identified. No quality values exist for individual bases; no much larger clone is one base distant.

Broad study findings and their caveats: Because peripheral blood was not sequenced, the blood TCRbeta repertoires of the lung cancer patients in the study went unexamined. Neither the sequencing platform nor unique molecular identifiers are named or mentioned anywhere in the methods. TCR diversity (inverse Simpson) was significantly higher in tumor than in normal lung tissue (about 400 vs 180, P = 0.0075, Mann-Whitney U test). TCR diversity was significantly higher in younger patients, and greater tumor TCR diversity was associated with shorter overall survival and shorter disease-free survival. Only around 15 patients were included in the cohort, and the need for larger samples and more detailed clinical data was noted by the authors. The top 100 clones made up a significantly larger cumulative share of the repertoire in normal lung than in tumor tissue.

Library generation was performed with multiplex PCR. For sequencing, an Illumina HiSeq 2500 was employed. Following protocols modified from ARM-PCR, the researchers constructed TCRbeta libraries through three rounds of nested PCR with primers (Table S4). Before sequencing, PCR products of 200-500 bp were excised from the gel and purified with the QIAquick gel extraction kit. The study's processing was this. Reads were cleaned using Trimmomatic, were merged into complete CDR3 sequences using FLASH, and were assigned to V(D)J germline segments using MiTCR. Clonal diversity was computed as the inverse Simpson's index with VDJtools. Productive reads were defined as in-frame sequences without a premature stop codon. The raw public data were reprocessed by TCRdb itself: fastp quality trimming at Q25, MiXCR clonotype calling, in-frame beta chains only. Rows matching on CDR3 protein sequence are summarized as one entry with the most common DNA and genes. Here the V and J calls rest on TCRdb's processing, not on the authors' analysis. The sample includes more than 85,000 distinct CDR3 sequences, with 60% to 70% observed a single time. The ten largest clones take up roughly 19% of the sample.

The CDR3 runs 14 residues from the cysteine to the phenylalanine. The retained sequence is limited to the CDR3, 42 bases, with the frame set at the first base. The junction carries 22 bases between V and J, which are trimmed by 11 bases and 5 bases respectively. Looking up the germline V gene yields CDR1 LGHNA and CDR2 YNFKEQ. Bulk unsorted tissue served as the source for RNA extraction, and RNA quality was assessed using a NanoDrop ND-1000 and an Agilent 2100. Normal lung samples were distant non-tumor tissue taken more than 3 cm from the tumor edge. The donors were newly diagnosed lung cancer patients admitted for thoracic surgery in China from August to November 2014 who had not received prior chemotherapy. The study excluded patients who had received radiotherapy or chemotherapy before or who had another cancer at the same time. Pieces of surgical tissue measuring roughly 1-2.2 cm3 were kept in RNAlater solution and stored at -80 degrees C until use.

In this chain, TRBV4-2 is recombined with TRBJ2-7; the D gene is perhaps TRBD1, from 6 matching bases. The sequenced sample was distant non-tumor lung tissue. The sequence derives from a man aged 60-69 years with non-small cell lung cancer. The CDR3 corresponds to CAGNRGGYGDEQYF. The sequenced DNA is TGTGCCGGCAACCGAGGGGGATACGGAGACGAGCAGTACTTC.